This T cell receptor beta chain was retrieved from a study of T-cell reconstitution after alpha-beta-depleted transplantation in children (dated by TCRdb to 2016 to 2018). For the study in its entirety: T-cell immune reconstitution after TCRalphabeta/CD19-depleted allogeneic hematopoietic cell transplantation in children was quantitatively tracked in the study by means of TCR repertoire profiling.

The method was PCR. TCRdb records Illumina HiSeq 2500 as the sequencer. TCR library preparation used molecular barcoding, with unique molecular identifiers applied to normalize quantification of the TCRbeta repertoire. TCRdb took the public reads, trimmed them with fastp at Q25, ran MiXCR for clone calling and kept in-frame beta chains. One record per CDR3 amino acid sequence lists the most common genes and DNA. The sample has 250,000 to 350,000 distinct CDR3 sequences on record, roughly 9.5% of them singletons. Jointly, the top ten make up around 10% of the sample. V ends up 5 bases short and J 6 bases short, with an unmatched junction base count of 5. Its CDR3 holds 14 amino acids, cysteine through phenylalanine. Just the 42-base CDR3 DNA is kept, in frame starting at base 1. CDR1 and CDR2 are read off the germline V gene as SGHRS and YFSETQ. As concerns this clonotype: Its antigen target is currently unknown. Nothing much larger sits one base from this clone, and base qualities are not available.

The sequenced sample was PBMCs from the stem cell graft donor, obtained from the stem cell graft. The sequence was collected from a human donor who donated a stem cell graft to a child with SCID. Recombination joined TRBV5-1 with TRBJ1-6, with TRBD1 identical over 7 junction bases. At the DNA level, the sequence is TGCGCCAGCAGAGTACAGGGGCCTAATTCACCCCTCCACTTT. Translation gives CASRVQGPNSPLHF. The full variable domain, completed from the reference TRBV5-1 and TRBJ1-6 proteins outside the CDR3, reads KAGVTQTPRYLIKTRGQQVTLSCSPISGHRSVSWYQQTPGQGLQFLFEYFSETQRNKGNFPGRFSGRQFSNSRSEMNVSTLELGDSALYLCASRVQGPNSPLHFGNGTRLTVT.